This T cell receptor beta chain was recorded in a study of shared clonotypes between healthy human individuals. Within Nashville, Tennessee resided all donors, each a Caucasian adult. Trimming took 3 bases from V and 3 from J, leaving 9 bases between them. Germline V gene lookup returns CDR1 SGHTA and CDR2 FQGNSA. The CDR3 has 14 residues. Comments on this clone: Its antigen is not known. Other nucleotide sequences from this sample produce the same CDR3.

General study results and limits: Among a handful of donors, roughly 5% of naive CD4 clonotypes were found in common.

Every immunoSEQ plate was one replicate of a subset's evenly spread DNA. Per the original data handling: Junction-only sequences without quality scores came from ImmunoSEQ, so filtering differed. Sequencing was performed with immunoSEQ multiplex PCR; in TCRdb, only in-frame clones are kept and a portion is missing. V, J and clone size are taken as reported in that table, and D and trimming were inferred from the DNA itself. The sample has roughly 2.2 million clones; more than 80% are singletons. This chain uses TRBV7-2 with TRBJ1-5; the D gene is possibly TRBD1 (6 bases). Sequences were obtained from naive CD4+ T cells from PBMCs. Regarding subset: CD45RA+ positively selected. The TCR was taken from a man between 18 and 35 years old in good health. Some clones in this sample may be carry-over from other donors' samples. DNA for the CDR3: TGTGCCAGCAGCTTTTCAGGGGACAATCAGCCCCAGCATTTT. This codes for CASSFSGDNQPQHF.